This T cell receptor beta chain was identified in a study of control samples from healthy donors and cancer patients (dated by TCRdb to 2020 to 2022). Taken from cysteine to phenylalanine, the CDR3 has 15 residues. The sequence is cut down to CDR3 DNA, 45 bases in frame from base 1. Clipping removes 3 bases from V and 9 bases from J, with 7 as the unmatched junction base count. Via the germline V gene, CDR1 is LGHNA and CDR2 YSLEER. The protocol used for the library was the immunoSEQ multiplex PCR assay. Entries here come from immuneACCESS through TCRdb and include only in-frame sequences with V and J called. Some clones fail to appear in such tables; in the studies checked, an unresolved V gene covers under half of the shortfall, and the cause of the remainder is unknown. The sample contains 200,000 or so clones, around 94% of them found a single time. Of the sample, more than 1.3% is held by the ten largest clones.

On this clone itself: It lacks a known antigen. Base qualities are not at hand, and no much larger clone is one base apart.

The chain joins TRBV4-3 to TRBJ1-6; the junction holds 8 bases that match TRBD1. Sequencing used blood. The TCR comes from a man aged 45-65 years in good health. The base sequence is TGCGCCAGCAGCCAGGGGGGGACAGGCAGTTCACCCCTCCACTTT. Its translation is CASSQGGTGSSPLHF.